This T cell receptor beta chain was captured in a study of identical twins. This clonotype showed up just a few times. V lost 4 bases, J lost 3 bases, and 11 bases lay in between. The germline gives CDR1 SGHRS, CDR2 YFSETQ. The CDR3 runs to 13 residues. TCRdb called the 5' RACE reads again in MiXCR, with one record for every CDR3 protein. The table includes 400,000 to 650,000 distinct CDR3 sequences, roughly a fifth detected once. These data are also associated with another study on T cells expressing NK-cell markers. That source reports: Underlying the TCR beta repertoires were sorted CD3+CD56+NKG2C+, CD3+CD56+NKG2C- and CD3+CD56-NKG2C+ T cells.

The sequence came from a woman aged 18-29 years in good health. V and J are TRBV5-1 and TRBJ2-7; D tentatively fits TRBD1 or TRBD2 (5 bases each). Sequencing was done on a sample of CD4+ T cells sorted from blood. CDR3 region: CASSPGRNYEQYF. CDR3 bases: TGCGCCAGCAGCCCGGGACGGAACTACGAGCAGTACTTC.